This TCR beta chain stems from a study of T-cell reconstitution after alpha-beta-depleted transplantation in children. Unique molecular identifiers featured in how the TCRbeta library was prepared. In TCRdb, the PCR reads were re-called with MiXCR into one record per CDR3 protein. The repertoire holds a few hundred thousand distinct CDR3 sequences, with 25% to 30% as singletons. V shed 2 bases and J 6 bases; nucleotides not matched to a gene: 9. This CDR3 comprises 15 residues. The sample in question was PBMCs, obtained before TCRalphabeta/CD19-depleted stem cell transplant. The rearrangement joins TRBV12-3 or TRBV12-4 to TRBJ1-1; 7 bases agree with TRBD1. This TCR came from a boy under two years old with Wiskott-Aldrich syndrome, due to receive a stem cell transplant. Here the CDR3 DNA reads TGTGCCAGCAGTTTAACAACAGGGGTAGGCGCTGAAGCTTTCTTT. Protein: CASSLTTGVGAEAFF.